The clone carrying this T cell receptor beta chain was picked up one time. This record belongs to a study of blood T cell repertoires in COVID-19. On the study more broadly: Sample material is recorded as cDNA or gDNA derived from T cells, B-cell-depleted T cells, or PBMCs.

TCRdb's table, derived via immunoSEQ multiplex PCR, lists solely in-frame clones and lacks some. The table records 200,000 or so clones, around 84% of them present only once. CDR1 is MNHEY, CDR2 SVGAGI, per germline. The CDR3 length is 15 residues. J lost 2 bases, V lost 7 bases, and 8 bases had no gene match. The chain is built from TRBV6-5 and TRBJ2-5; 9 bases match TRBD2. The source of this sequence is a woman in her fifties or sixties who had recovered from COVID-19. Sequencing was done on a sample of peripheral blood. The CDR3 DNA is TGTGCCAGCATCCCAGGGGCGGGGGGGCAAGAGACCCAGTACTTC. This gives the protein CASIPGAGGQETQYF.